This T cell receptor beta chain was obtained from a study of CD8+ T cells in alopecia areata. Across the study: Tofacitinib exposure lasted 6 to 18 months, followed by 6 months off drug.

Only one count was recorded for this clone. Treatment denoted: oral pan-JAK inhibitor, 5-10 mg twice daily. The CDR3 loop spans 16 amino acids. Trimming took 0 bases from V and 1 from J, leaving 9 bases between them. Germline V gives CDR1 LNHNV, CDR2 YYDKDF (reference sequence). Extracted RNA was reverse transcribed into cDNA, the sequencing template. The method was immunoSEQ multiplex PCR; TCRdb's version includes in-frame clones alone and lacks a portion of them. The table records around 190,000 clones, under 70% of them present only once. This clonotype was sampled from a human donor with alopecia areata. The material sequenced was CD4+ T cells sorted from blood, taken at week 4, from a patient treated with tofacitinib. The chain recombines TRBV15 with TRBJ2-2; perhaps TRBD2 as D (5 bases). For the CDR3, the DNA is TGTGCCACCAGCAGAGATGGTGGAGGGAACACCGGGGAGCTGTTTTTT. It is translated as CATSRDGGGNTGELFF.